These 30 T cell receptor beta chains were all obtained from the same sample, sequenced in a study of T cells after yellow fever vaccination (dated by TCRdb to between 2017 and 2020). Explained via the paper, the treatment or condition label denotes: live attenuated yellow fever vaccine strain. Libraries were made using 5' RACE. The sequencing machine was an Illumina HiSeq 2500. Using fastp trimming at Q25 and MiXCR clonotype assembly, TCRdb reanalyzed the public sequencing data and kept in-frame beta chains. When rows share a CDR3 protein, they turn into one entry using the most common DNA and genes. In all, the sample holds 50,000 or so distinct CDR3 sequences, and 5% to 8.5% of those were seen once. The biggest ten clones account for more than 20% of the sample. Sequencing used CD8+ T cells not binding an NS4B(214-222) dextramer, sorted from PBMCs, obtained 35 to 50 days after the first yellow fever vaccination. In light of the paper, this sample's cell subset or site label describes: NS4B epitope dextramer-negative CD8 T cells. The receptors come from a man younger than 30 who received the YFV17D yellow fever vaccine.

In its sample, this clonotype was seen a few times. The chain has TRBV9 and TRBJ2-1; no firm D call. Germline assignment: CDR1 SGDLS and CDR2 YYNGEE. The V gene lost 4 bases and the J gene lost 0 bases, with 5 bases spanning the gap. The CDR3 has 13 residues. CDR3 residues: CASSIGSYNEQFF. DNA for the CDR3: TGTGCCAGCAGCATTGGCTCCTACAATGAGCAGTTCTTC.

This clonotype was found many times. The J gene is TRBJ2-7, the V gene TRBV12-3 or TRBV12-4; the match to TRBD1 covers 7 bases. The CDR3 covers 14 residues. V shed 3 bases and J 2 bases; nucleotides not matched to a gene: 4. The CDR3 DNA follows: TGTGCCAGCAGTTTCTATGGGACAGCCTACGAGCAGTACTTC. This translates into CASSFYGTAYEQYF.

V and J are TRBV7-9 and TRBJ1-6; 9 bases fit TRBD1. The ends lost 6 bases at V and 9 bases at J; junction bases unmatched: 6. Germline V gene data show CDR1 as SEHNR and CDR2 as FQNEAQ (reference sequence). CDR3 length equals 14 residues. CDR3 DNA sequence: TGTGCCAGCAGAAGCGCGACAGGGGGTTCACCCCTCCACTTT. This codes for CASRSATGGSPLHF.

This clonotype was seen a handful of times. This chain links TRBV6-5 with TRBJ2-1, with 10 bases matching TRBD2. Trimming took 0 bases from V and 9 from J; bases not matched to a gene: 5. The CDR3 covers 15 residues. Germline V gene lookup returns CDR1 MNHEY and CDR2 SVGAGI. The CDR3 DNA follows: TGTGCCAGCAGTTACTCCGAACTAGCGGGGAGTGAGCAGTTCTTC. Amino acid sequence: CASSYSELAGSEQFF.

This clonotype showed up just a few times. The chain couples TRBV6-5 to TRBJ1-6, with 7 bases that match TRBD1. The length of the CDR3 is 15 residues. Germline CDR1 is MNHEY and CDR2 is SVGAGI. Trimming took 0 bases from V and 10 from J; bases not matched to a gene: 6. The CDR3 is CASSYSGGGDSPLHF. In nucleotides, the CDR3 is TGTGCCAGCAGTTACTCCGGAGGGGGCGACTCACCCCTCCACTTT.

This clonotype showed up many times. The rearrangement uses TRBV12-3 or TRBV12-4 and TRBJ1-5; 8 bases align to TRBD1. V lost 6 bases, J lost 0 bases, and 7 bases stayed unmatched. The CDR3 consists of 16 residues. Here the CDR3 reads CASRGTGGYSNQPQHF. In DNA form, the CDR3 reads TGTGCCAGCAGGGGCACAGGGGGATATAGCAATCAGCCCCAGCATTTT.

J is TRBJ2-5 and V is TRBV3-1; 9 nucleotides align to TRBD2. The CDR3 is 18 residues long. Trimming removed 0 bases from V and 2 bases from J; junction bases left unmatched: 10. Per germline, CDR1 LGHDT and CDR2 YNNKEL (reference sequence). The CDR3 coding sequence is TGTGCCAGCAGCCAAGATTATTACGCGGGGGGGCCTCAAGAGACCCAGTACTTC. Protein product: CASSQDYYAGGPQETQYF.

This clonotype showed up just a few times. This chain joins TRBV7-9 and TRBJ2-7, with 8 bases identical to TRBD2. J was trimmed by 9 bases and V by 5 bases; bases with no gene match: 6. The CDR3 length is 12 residues. The V gene's germline CDR1 is SEHNR and CDR2 FQNEAQ (reference sequence). Here the CDR3 reads CASSLGGGLQYV. CDR3 DNA sequence: TGTGCCAGCAGCCTCGGGGGGGGGTTGCAGTACGTC.

The J gene is TRBJ1-3, the V gene TRBV5-5; the D gene is possibly TRBD1 (6 bases). The CDR3 has 15 amino acids. V was trimmed by 4 bases and J by 0 bases, leaving 11 bases between them. Germline CDR1 and CDR2: SGHKS and YYEKEE (reference sequence). The CDR3 sequence is CASSPDSGSGNTIYF. In DNA form, the CDR3 reads TGTGCCAGCAGCCCGGACAGCGGCTCTGGAAACACCATATATTTT.

This clonotype was observed many times. V is TRBV12-3 or TRBV12-4 and J is TRBJ2-1; weak D call: TRBD2 (6 bases). The germline V and J ends were trimmed by 5 bases and 4 bases, with 15 bases remaining between them. The CDR3 covers 15 residues. In nucleotides, the CDR3 is TGTGCCAGCAGTGTGACGGGGGAACCATACAATGAGCAGTTCTTC. It codes for CASSVTGEPYNEQFF.

The rearrangement joins TRBV7-9 to TRBJ1-2; TRBD1 might be the D (5 bases). With 6 bases removed from V and 1 base from J, the gap between germline ends came to 18 bases. From germline, CDR1 is SEHNR and CDR2 FQNEAQ (reference sequence). This CDR3 is 16 amino acids long. CDR3 region: CASSSLVQGINYGYTF. In nucleotides, the CDR3 is TGTGCCAGCAGTTCGCTCGTCCAGGGCATTAACTATGGCTACACCTTC.

This clonotype occurred many times. The rearrangement uses TRBV12-3 or TRBV12-4 and TRBJ2-7; TRBD1 matches 8 bases. Trimming at V came to 6 bases and at J to 4 bases, leaving 8 bases not matched to a gene. CDR3 length: 14 amino acids. The CDR3 DNA follows: TGTGCCAGCAGCACCGGGACAGGTTTTTACGAGCAGTACTTC. This sequence encodes CASSTGTGFYEQYF.

This clonotype was seen ten or more times. Here the CDR3 DNA reads TGTGCCAGCAGTTTACCCGTCGTGCGGGGAAGCACAGATACGCAGTATTTT. Translated, it gives CASSLPVVRGSTDTQYF. This sequence joins TRBV28 and TRBJ2-3, with a weak D call TRBD2 (6 bases). From germline, CDR1 is MDHEN and CDR2 SYDVKM. There are 17 residues in the CDR3. Trimming removed 2 bases from V and 0 bases from J, with 15 bases in between.

This clonotype has more than one count but fewer than ten. The genes are TRBV7-9 and TRBJ1-1; no clear D gene. In germline, CDR1 is SEHNR, CDR2 FQNEAQ (reference sequence). The germline V and J ends were trimmed by 1 base and 3 bases, with 9 bases remaining between them. The CDR3 is 14 residues long. The CDR3 sequence: CASSLVDEDTEAFF. The CDR3 bases are TGTGCCAGCAGCTTAGTAGACGAGGACACTGAAGCTTTCTTT.

The CDR3 sequence is CASTVEGVYNEQFF. The CDR3 DNA reads as TGTGCCAGCACCGTGGAGGGCGTTTACAATGAGCAGTTCTTC. The gene calls are TRBV5-4 and TRBJ2-1, with a weak D call TRBD2 (6 bases). V was cut by 6 bases and J by 4 bases, with 14 bases left in between. The CDR3 runs to 14 residues. The germline V gene has CDR1 SGHNT and CDR2 YYREEE (reference sequence).

The chain couples TRBV7-6 to TRBJ2-5, with unresolved D. The length of the CDR3 is 14 residues. Germline-derived CDR1 and CDR2 are SGHVS and FNYEAQ. V dropped 5 bases and J dropped 1 base, with 11 bases sitting between them. CDR3 residues: CASSLNRFQETQYF. The CDR3 coding sequence is TGTGCCAGCAGCCTAAATCGGTTCCAAGAGACCCAGTACTTC.

V is TRBV19 and J is TRBJ1-1; no definite D call. V was clipped by 4 bases and J by 4 bases, with 16 bases between them. The CDR3 runs to 15 residues. CDR1 and CDR2 (germline): LNHDA, SQIVND (reference sequence). Here the CDR3 DNA reads TGTGCCAGTAGTACTTCACCCCGGGTCCCCACTGAAGCTTTCTTT. This encodes CASSTSPRVPTEAFF.

The J gene is TRBJ2-1, the V gene TRBV11-2, with TRBD1 identical over 9 bases. The CDR3 sequence is 14 residues long. V lost 5 bases to trimming and J lost 9 bases; unmatched junction nucleotides: 8. Germline CDR1 is SGHAT and CDR2 is FQNNGV. The CDR3 bases are TGTGCCAGCAGCCCGGGACAGGGAAAGGGTGAGCAGTTCTTC. This encodes CASSPGQGKGEQFF.

The rearrangement uses TRBV12-3 or TRBV12-4 and TRBJ2-1; D might be TRBD1 (5 bases). The CDR3 loop spans 16 amino acids. Trimming left V 2 bases short and J 6 bases short, with 17 bases between. Here the CDR3 DNA reads TGTGCCAGCAGTTTACAACTTGGGGCTTATACCAATGAGCAGTTCTTC. The encoded protein is CASSLQLGAYTNEQFF.

In its sample, this clonotype was seen many times. The V and J genes are TRBV4-1 and TRBJ1-5, with D tentatively TRBD1 (6 bases). Trimming cost V 1 base and J 0 bases, with 10 bases left between them. The germline CDR1 and CDR2 sequences are MGHRA and YSYEKL. The CDR3 is 16 residues long. The CDR3 nucleotides are TGCGCCAGCAGCCAAGGGGACACCTATAGCAATCAGCCCCAGCATTTT. Protein product: CASSQGDTYSNQPQHF.

This clonotype was observed at least ten times. The V and J genes are TRBV15 and TRBJ1-6, with D possibly being TRBD1 (6 bases). V was pared by 3 bases and J by 7 bases, with 13 bases between. Germline V lookup: CDR1 LNHNV, CDR2 YYDKDF (reference sequence). The CDR3 runs 15 residues. CDR3 sequence: CATSRRGVGNSPLHF. The CDR3 DNA sequence: TGTGCCACCAGCAGGAGGGGGGTAGGGAATTCACCCCTCCACTTT.

This clonotype was observed many times. V gene TRBV4-3 combines with J gene TRBJ2-7, with D possibly being TRBD1 (6 bases). Per the germline V gene, CDR1 is LGHNA and CDR2 is YSLEER. Trimming took 0 bases from V and 7 from J, leaving 16 bases between them. CDR3 size: 15 residues. In nucleotides, the CDR3 is TGCGCCAGCAGCCAAGATCAGGGGCCTTCGCGGGAGCAGTACTTC. As protein: CASSQDQGPSREQYF.

This clonotype has only a few counts. V is TRBV7-6 and J is TRBJ2-3; 8 nucleotides align to TRBD2. The trim removed 3 bases at V and 3 bases at J, leaving 2 bases unmatched. The CDR3 has 14 residues. Germline V gives CDR1 SGHVS, CDR2 FNYEAQ. CDR3 nucleotides: TGTGCCAGCAGCTTCGGGGGGGAAACAGATACGCAGTATTTT. This gives the protein CASSFGGETDTQYF.

This chain connects TRBV19 to TRBJ1-5, with 7 bases fitting TRBD1. The germline V gene encodes CDR1 LNHDA and CDR2 SQIVND (reference sequence). Unmatched junction bases numbered 12, after V lost 3 bases and J lost 7 bases. This CDR3 has 16 amino acids. The CDR3 is CASSIRGEAGGQPQHF. The DNA of the CDR3 is TGTGCCAGTAGTATCCGGGGTGAGGCAGGGGGACAGCCCCAGCATTTT.

This clonotype was detected many times. This chain connects TRBV12-3 or TRBV12-4 to TRBJ2-7; tentative D call: TRBD1 (5 bases). There are 12 residues in the CDR3. Trimming took 5 bases from V and 2 from J, leaving 7 bases between them. CDR3 amino acids: CASSPGPYEQYV. The CDR3 DNA follows: TGTGCCAGCAGTCCAGGGCCCTACGAGCAGTACGTC.

This clonotype has more than one count but fewer than ten. V is TRBV27 and J is TRBJ1-5; maybe TRBD1 (5 bases). The germline gives CDR1 MNHEY, CDR2 SMNVEV (reference sequence). The V gene lost 10 bases and the J gene lost 5 bases, with 12 bases spanning the gap. The CDR3 has 12 amino acids. The CDR3 loop is CAIGTADQPQHF. CDR3 DNA: TGTGCCATCGGGACGGCTGATCAGCCCCAGCATTTT.

This clonotype has a count of ten or more. The V and J genes are TRBV10-2 and TRBJ2-1, with D perhaps matching TRBD1 (6 bases). V was trimmed by 11 bases and J by 4 bases, leaving 15 bases between them. Germline V gene data show CDR1 as WSHSY and CDR2 as SAAADI. This CDR3 contains 13 residues. Here the CDR3 DNA reads TGCGCCGTACTCCGGGACAATTACAATGAGCAGTTCTTC. Translated: CAVLRDNYNEQFF.

Ten or more counts support this clonotype. The CDR3 region has the DNA TGTGCCAGCAGCTTAATTTGGGTAGCGGGGGCCGGATGGTCCCAGTACTTC. Its protein is CASSLIWVAGAGWSQYF. The genes are TRBV7-2 and TRBJ2-5; 9 positions match TRBD2. The V segment lost 2 bases and the J segment 9 bases; nucleotides outside the gene matches: 16. The CDR3 covers 17 residues. The germline gives CDR1 SGHTA, CDR2 FQGNSA.

This clonotype was seen just once. A much larger clone sits a single nucleotide away, making a read error possible. This chain joins TRBV20-1 and TRBJ2-3; TRBD1 agrees at 7 bases. The CDR3 has 14 amino acids. V was pared by 5 bases and J by 4 bases, with 9 bases of the junction left unmatched. The germline V gene has CDR1 DFQATT and CDR2 SNEGSKA (reference sequence). The CDR3 sequence: CSADRVASADTQYF. The CDR3 region has the DNA TGCAGTGCTGACAGGGTTGCAAGCGCAGATACGCAGTATTTT.

This clonotype was counted only a few times. This chain links TRBV6-5 with TRBJ1-1; TRBD1 is a possible D gene (5 bases). The V end was cut by 0 bases, the J end by 1 base, with 6 bases between. Germline assignment: CDR1 MNHEY and CDR2 SVGAGI. The CDR3 covers 14 residues. The DNA for the CDR3 is TGTGCCAGCAGTTACTCAAGGGGGAACACTGAAGCTTTCTTT. Residues: CASSYSRGNTEAFF.